This T cell receptor beta chain was obtained from a study of beta chain features in type 1 diabetes. Study-level information: When patients were set against healthy donors, age, gender and cell yields were similar.

Germline CDR1 is ENHRY and CDR2 is SYGVKD. The ends lost 2 bases at V and 5 bases at J; junction bases unmatched: 3. The CDR3 spans 14 residues. The sample holds a few counts of this clone. Its antigen remains unknown. Expressed TCRB transcripts were sequenced because the entire RNA isolate underwent reverse transcription. Sequencing was performed with immunoSEQ multiplex PCR; in TCRdb, only in-frame clones are kept and a portion is missing. The sample carries under 500,000 clones, around 28% recorded once. Whole-study results and caveats: Naive, central memory and regulatory TCRB repertoires appeared more similar among patients than healthy donors. There were fewer insertions and more deletions at the VDJ junctions of type 1 diabetes patients.

The rearrangement links TRBV10-3 to TRBJ2-1; 7 bases agree with TRBD2. The clonotype was recovered from a man between 18 and 29 years old in good health. Sequencing was carried out using naive CD4+ T cells from blood. The CDR3 bases are TGTGCCATCAGTGAGAGCGGGATGAACAATGAGCAGTTCTTC. It codes for CAISESGMNNEQFF.